A selection of T cell receptor beta chains follows, all from one sample in a study of cytomegalovirus exposure and HLA in healthy donors. Assay: immunoSEQ multiplex PCR; the TCRdb copy retains only in-frame clones and omits some. The repertoire holds 40,000 or so clones, with around two thirds as singletons. Sequencing input: PBMCs. Receptors were obtained from a human donor in good health. CDR3s include the opening cysteine and the closing phenylalanine or tryptophan. A D gene is named only where the DNA matches it firmly.

D,V,length,J,CDR3
TRBD1,TRBV7-9,19,TRBJ2-6,CASSLGTALTLSGANVLTF
TRBD2,TRBV6-1,14,TRBJ2-3,CAGGRGGVADTQYF
TRBD1,TRBV29-1,14,TRBJ2-7,CSVVDRGVSYEQYF
TRBD1,TRBV6-5,14,TRBJ1-1,CASRLTGINTEAFF
TRBD1,TRBV27,15,TRBJ1-5,CASRPGTGGNQPQHF
TRBD2,TRBV5-4,14,TRBJ2-3,CASSPRTRDDTQYF
.,TRBV2,13,TRBJ1-1,CASTPEPNTEAFF
.,TRBV25-1,12,TRBJ1-2,CASSERGFGYTF
TRBD1,TRBV25-1,13,TRBJ2-7,CATTGTGAYEQYF
.,TRBV29-1,13,TRBJ1-6,CSVGEGSGSPLHF
TRBD2,TRBV4-1,17,TRBJ2-5,CASSLRTSGGLWETQYF
.,TRBV29-1,14,TRBJ1-2,CSVVGGIPNYGYTF
.,TRBV7-2,15,TRBJ2-7,CASSSRAGSTYEQYF
TRBD1,TRBV18,15,TRBJ1-6,CASSPGQAFNSPLHF
.,TRBV2,13,TRBJ1-6,CASTVTPSAPLHF
.,TRBV30,13,TRBJ1-1,CAWSQTGNTEAFF
TRBD1,TRBV5-6,16,TRBJ2-1,CASSRGPGTGPPSQFF
.,TRBV2,16,TRBJ1-3,CASSTKTGVSGNTIYF
.,TRBV30,15,TRBJ2-5,CAWSLTGRTAETQYF
TRBD2,TRBV2,20,TRBJ2-1,CASSVPGLAGGASSYNEQFF
.,TRBV5-4,14,TRBJ2-5,CASSFPGVQETQYF
.,TRBV2,12,TRBJ1-5,CASSDTAEPQHF
.,TRBV28,11,TRBJ2-7,CASSLLRLQYF
.,TRBV10-2,12,TRBJ1-1,CASRFGNTEAFF
.,TRBV7-2,17,TRBJ1-6,CASSLVNNFAYNSPLHF
.,TRBV9,16,TRBJ1-2,CASSSPRQALNYGYTF
TRBD1,TRBV5-1,17,TRBJ2-6,CASSARGLLSGANVLTF
.,TRBV5-8,14,TRBJ1-6,CASSLPGVDSPLHF
.,TRBV19,13,TRBJ1-1,CASSVGRNTEAFF
.,TRBV6-5,15,TRBJ2-5,CASSNIGGWGETQYF
TRBD1,TRBV5-1,17,TRBJ1-2,CASSPGGQGGARLGYTF
TRBD2,TRBV6-1,15,TRBJ2-2,CASNRLAVNTGELFF
.,TRBV5-1,17,TRBJ2-7,CASSLEPTGTSTYEQYF
TRBD2,TRBV7-2,15,TRBJ2-3,CASSPRGGAADTQYF
TRBD1,TRBV14,19,TRBJ1-5,CASRQRKPGQGRENQPQHF
.,TRBV1,15,TRBJ2-7,CTSSSQSTISYEQYF
.,TRBV28,15,TRBJ1-2,CASSLESRANYGYTF
.,TRBV19,14,TRBJ1-2,CASSTRTRSYGYTF
.,TRBV5-4,13,TRBJ2-5,CASSLDLRTAQYF